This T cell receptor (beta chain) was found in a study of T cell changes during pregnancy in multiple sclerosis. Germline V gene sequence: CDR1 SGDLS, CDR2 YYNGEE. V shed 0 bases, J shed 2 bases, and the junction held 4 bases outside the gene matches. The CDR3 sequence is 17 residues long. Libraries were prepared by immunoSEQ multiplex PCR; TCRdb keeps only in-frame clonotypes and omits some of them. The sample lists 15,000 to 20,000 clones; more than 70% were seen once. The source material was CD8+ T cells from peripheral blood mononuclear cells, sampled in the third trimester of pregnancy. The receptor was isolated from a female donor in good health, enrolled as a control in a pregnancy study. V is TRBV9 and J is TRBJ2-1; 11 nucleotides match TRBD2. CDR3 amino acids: CASSVDSGGVPYNEQFF. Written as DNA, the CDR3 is TGTGCCAGCAGCGTAGATAGCGGGGGGGTCCCCTACAATGAGCAGTTCTTC.